Each of the 12 T cell receptor beta chains below was sequenced from the same sample in a study of T cell responses to AZD1222 COVID-19 vaccine. The protocol was immunoSEQ multiplex PCR, while the TCRdb copy is restricted to in-frame clones and leaves out a portion. The data hold some 110,000 clones, with about 89% observed a single time. This specimen was peripheral blood, taken 28 days after the second dose of the MenACWY control vaccine. The receptor source for this set is an adult who received the MenACWY meningococcal vaccine as a control.

The gene calls are TRBV9 and TRBJ2-3; 9 bases fit TRBD2. Unmatched junction bases numbered 6, after V lost 0 bases and J lost 4 bases. Germline loops: CDR1 SGDLS, CDR2 YYNGEE. The CDR3 has 16 residues. CDR3 in DNA: TGTGCCAGCAGCGTAGGGTCTCTAGCGGGGTCAGATACGCAGTATTTT. Its protein is CASSVGSLAGSDTQYF.

The V gene is TRBV7-8, the J gene TRBJ2-3; 7 positions agree with TRBD2. V lost 5 bases to trimming and J lost 1 base; unmatched junction nucleotides: 3. The CDR3 runs to 14 residues. Germline CDR1 is SGHVS and CDR2 is FQNEAQ. The chain's CDR3 is CASSPAGGTDTQYF. The CDR3 DNA reads TGTGCCAGCAGCCCCGCGGGGGGCACAGATACGCAGTATTTT.

The chain employs TRBV6-2 or TRBV6-3 and TRBJ1-5, with TRBD1 identical over 7 bases. This CDR3 contains 15 residues. Trimming took 2 bases from V and 3 from J; bases not matched to a gene: 4. Germline V lookup: CDR1 MNHEY, CDR2 SVGEGT. The CDR3 DNA sequence: TGTGCCAGCAGTTACGTCGGGACAGTCAATCAGCCCCAGCATTTT. As protein: CASSYVGTVNQPQHF.

V is TRBV19 and J is TRBJ1-5; D uncertain. This CDR3 contains 17 residues. Germline V lookup: CDR1 LNHDA, CDR2 SQIVND (reference sequence). Trimming removed 0 bases at V and 0 bases at J, with 12 bases between. CDR3 residues: CASSIDGGVNSNQPQHF. CDR3 DNA: TGTGCCAGTAGTATAGATGGCGGGGTTAATAGCAATCAGCCCCAGCATTTT. Full variable domain (missing parts from reference TRBV19 and TRBJ1-5): DGGITQSPKYLFRKEGQNVTLSCEQNLNHDAMYWYRQDPGQGLRLIYYSQIVNDFQKGDIAEGYSVSREKKESFPLTVTSAQKNPTAFYLCASSIDGGVNSNQPQHFGDGTRLSIL.

The V call is TRBV7-8, the J call TRBJ2-3; D ambiguous. Trimming removed 0 bases from V and 2 bases from J, with 9 bases in between. The V gene's germline CDR1 is SGHVS and CDR2 FQNEAQ. The CDR3 totals 15 residues. DNA of the CDR3: TGTGCCAGCAGCTTAGCCGGATTCTACACAGATACGCAGTATTTT. Protein sequence: CASSLAGFYTDTQYF.

This chain connects TRBV28 to TRBJ1-2; TRBD1 might be the D (6 bases). The CDR3 loop spans 17 amino acids. Trimming stripped 5 bases from V and 4 bases from J, with 23 bases between. Germline-derived CDR1 and CDR2 are MDHEN and SYDVKM. DNA for the CDR3: TGTGCCAGCAGTCCGATTTACAGGGTCCTATACCTCTATGGCTACACCTTC. Amino acid sequence: CASSPIYRVLYLYGYTF.

The chain joins TRBV5-4 to TRBJ2-7, with 8 bases lining up with TRBD1. CDR1 and CDR2 (germline): SGHNT, YYREEE (reference sequence). CDR3 length equals 15 residues. V shed 1 base and J 7 bases; nucleotides not matched to a gene: 10. CDR3 coding DNA: TGTGCCAGCAGCTTGTATCGGACAGGGACTCGGGAGCAGTACTTC. Translation gives CASSLYRTGTREQYF.

V and J are TRBV7-2 and TRBJ1-2; a possible D gene is TRBD1 (6 bases). V gave up 5 bases and J gave up 4 bases, with 17 bases separating them. Germline V lookup: CDR1 SGHTA, CDR2 FQGNSA. CDR3 length equals 15 residues. The CDR3 protein is CASSQGRGVGYGYTF. CDR3 coding DNA: TGTGCCAGCAGCCAAGGGAGGGGGGTTGGCTATGGCTACACCTTC.

V and J are TRBV20-1 and TRBJ2-7; no firm D call. The length of the CDR3 is 11 residues. Per germline, CDR1 DFQATT and CDR2 SNEGSKA (reference sequence). Deletions cut 6 bases from V and 4 bases from J, with 10 bases between. The CDR3 region is CSARAPYEQYF. The CDR3 DNA follows: TGCAGTGCCCGGGCCCCATACGAGCAGTACTTC.

This clone appeared a single time. The chain is built from TRBV4-1 and TRBJ2-7; D remains unclear. The CDR3 is 16 amino acids. V lost 0 bases and J 1 base, leaving 13 bases between the germline ends. From germline, CDR1 is MGHRA and CDR2 YSYEKL. In DNA, the CDR3 is TGCGCCAGCAGCCAAGATATAGGGCTTAAGTCCTACGAGCAGTACTTC. Amino acids: CASSQDIGLKSYEQYF.

V usage is TRBV9 and J usage is TRBJ2-1; D ambiguous. V was shortened by 0 bases and J by 6 bases, with 10 bases between the two germline ends. CDR1 is SGDLS, CDR2 YYNGEE, per germline. CDR3 length equals 14 residues. CDR3 coding DNA: TGTGCCAGCAGCGTAGCTTATGGCATCAATGAGCAGTTCTTC. Translation gives CASSVAYGINEQFF.

The chain employs TRBV11-3 and TRBJ2-5; TRBD1 is a possible D gene (5 bases). The CDR3 length is 17 residues. The ends were cut back, 0 bases at V and 4 bases at J, with 18 bases in the middle. In germline, CDR1 is SGHNT, CDR2 YENEEA. CDR3 bases: TGTGCCAGCAGCTTAGAGTTGGGCAGGGCCTTAGGAGAGACCCAGTACTTC. The encoded protein is CASSLELGRALGETQYF.